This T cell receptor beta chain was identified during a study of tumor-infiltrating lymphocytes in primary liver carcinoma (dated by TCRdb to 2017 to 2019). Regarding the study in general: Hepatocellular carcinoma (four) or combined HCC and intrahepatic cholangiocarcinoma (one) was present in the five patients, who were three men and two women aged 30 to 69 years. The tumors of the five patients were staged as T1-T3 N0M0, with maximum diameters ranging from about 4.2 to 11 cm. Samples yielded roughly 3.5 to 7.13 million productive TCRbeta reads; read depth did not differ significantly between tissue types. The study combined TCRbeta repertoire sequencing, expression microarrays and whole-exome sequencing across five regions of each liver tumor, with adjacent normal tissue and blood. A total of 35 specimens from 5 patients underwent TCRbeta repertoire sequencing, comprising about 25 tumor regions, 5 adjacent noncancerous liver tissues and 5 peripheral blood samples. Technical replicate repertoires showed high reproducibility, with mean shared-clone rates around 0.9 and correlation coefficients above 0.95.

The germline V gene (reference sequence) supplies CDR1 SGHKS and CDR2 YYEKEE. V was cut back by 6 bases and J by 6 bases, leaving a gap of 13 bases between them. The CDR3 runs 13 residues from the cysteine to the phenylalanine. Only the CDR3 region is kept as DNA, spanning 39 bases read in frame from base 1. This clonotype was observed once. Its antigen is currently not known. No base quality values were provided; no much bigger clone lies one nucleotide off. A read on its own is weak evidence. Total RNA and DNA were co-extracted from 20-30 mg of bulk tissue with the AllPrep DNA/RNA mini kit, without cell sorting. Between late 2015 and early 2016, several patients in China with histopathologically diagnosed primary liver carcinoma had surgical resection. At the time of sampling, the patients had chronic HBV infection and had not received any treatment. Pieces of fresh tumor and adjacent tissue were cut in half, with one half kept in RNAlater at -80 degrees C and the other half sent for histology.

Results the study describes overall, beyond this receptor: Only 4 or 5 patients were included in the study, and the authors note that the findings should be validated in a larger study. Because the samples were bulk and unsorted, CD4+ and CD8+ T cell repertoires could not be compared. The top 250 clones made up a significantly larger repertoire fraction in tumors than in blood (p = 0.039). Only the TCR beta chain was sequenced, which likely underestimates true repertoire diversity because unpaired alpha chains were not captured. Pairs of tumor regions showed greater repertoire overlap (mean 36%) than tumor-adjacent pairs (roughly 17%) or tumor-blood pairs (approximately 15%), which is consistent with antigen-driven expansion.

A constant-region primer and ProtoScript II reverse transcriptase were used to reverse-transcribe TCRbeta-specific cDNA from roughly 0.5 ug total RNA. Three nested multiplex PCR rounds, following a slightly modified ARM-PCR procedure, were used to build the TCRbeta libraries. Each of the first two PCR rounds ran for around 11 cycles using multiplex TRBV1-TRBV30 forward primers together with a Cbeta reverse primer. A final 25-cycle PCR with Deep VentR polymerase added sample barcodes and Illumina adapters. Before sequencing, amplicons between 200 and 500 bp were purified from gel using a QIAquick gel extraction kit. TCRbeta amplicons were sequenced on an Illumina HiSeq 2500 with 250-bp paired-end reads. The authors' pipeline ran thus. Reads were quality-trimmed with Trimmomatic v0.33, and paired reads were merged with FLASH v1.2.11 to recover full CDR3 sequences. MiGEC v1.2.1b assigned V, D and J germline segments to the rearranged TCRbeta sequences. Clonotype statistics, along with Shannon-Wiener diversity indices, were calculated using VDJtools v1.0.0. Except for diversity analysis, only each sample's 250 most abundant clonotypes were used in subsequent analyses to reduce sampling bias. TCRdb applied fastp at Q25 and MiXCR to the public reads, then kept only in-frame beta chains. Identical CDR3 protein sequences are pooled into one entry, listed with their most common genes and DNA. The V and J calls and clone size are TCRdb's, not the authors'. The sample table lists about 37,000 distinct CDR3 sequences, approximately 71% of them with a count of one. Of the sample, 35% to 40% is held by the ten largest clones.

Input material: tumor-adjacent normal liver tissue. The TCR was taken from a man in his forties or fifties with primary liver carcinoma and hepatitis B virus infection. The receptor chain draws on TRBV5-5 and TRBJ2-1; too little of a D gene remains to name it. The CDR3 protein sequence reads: CASKYRTGNEQFF. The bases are TGTGCCAGCAAATACCGAACGGGCAATGAGCAGTTCTTC.